A selection of T cell receptor beta chains follows, all from one sample in a study of OX40 agonist ivuxolimab in advanced cancers. The data were produced by immunoSEQ multiplex PCR, yet TCRdb's version contains in-frame clones alone and is incomplete. The sample lists 150,000 to 180,000 clones, roughly 94% occurring once. The material was CD4+ or CD8+ T cells sorted from blood, obtained in a trial of the OX40 agonist ivuxolimab. These receptors were taken from an adult with an advanced solid tumor such as melanoma, head and neck, liver or kidney cancer. Each CDR3 is given with its conserved first and last residue. D genes are given only for firm matches. The size field is filled for only some rows; it gives once, few, many or a size class.

clone_size	v_call	d_call	j_call	cdr3_nt	cdr3_aa
NA	TRBV6-5	NA	TRBJ1-1	TGTGCCAGCAGTCCTTCGTTTAACACTGAAGCTTTCTTT	CASSPSFNTEAFF
NA	TRBV7-6	NA	TRBJ1-1	TGTGCCAGCAGACCCCAGGCCCACCCGAACACTGAAGCTTTCTTT	CASRPQAHPNTEAFF
NA	TRBV6-5	NA	TRBJ2-3	TGTGCCAGCAGTTACGCTGGAGCGACGCAGTATTTT	CASSYAGATQYF
NA	TRBV2	TRBD1	TRBJ1-2	TGTGCCAGCAGCAGGGCAGGGGGCTATGGCTACACCTTC	CASSRAGGYGYTF
NA	TRBV9	TRBD1	TRBJ2-5	TGTGCCAGCAGCGTAGTTGGGACAGCTCAAGAGACCCAGTACTTC	CASSVVGTAQETQYF
NA	TRBV10-1	NA	TRBJ2-7	TGCGCCAGCAGTGAGATGGTGGCAGGGCAGGAGGAGCAGTACTTC	CASSEMVAGQEEQYF
NA	TRBV6-5	NA	TRBJ1-1	TGTGCCAGCAGTTACGGGGGAGGGTGGGCTGAAGCTTTCTTT	CASSYGGGWAEAFF
NA	TRBV10-3	NA	TRBJ1-2	TGTGCCATCAGTGAGTCGAAGACAGGAAACTATGGCTACACCTTC	CAISESKTGNYGYTF
NA	TRBV6-6	NA	TRBJ1-4	TGTGCCAGCAGTTACGCAGGGTACGGTGATGAAAAACTGTTTTTT	CASSYAGYGDEKLFF
NA	TRBV18	NA	TRBJ1-1	TGTGCCAGCTCACCAGGAGACAGTGAAGCTTTCTTT	CASSPGDSEAFF
NA	TRBV9	TRBD1	TRBJ2-7	TGTGCCAGCAGCGTAGGGCAGGGGGCTCCTTACGAGCAGTACTTC	CASSVGQGAPYEQYF
NA	TRBV4-2	NA	TRBJ2-7	TGTGCCAGCAGCCGAATGACAGGCACCGACTTGGACGAGCAGTACTTC	CASSRMTGTDLDEQYF
NA	TRBV28	NA	TRBJ1-4	TGTGCCAACTCTGACAGAACAACTAATGAAAAACTGTTTTTT	CANSDRTTNEKLFF
NA	TRBV30	TRBD1	TRBJ2-7	TGTGCCTGGAGCCGACAGGGGGCTCATGAGCAGTACTTC	CAWSRQGAHEQYF
NA	TRBV7-6	NA	TRBJ2-7	TGTGCCAGCAGCTTATATACTGACGCAACCTACGAGCAGTACTTC	CASSLYTDATYEQYF
NA	TRBV19	NA	TRBJ1-6	TGTGCCAGTAAAGAAGGGGGTTATAATTCACCCCTCCACTTT	CASKEGGYNSPLHF
NA	TRBV19	NA	TRBJ2-7	TGTGCCAGTAGTAACCCCGCGGGCATCTCCTACGAGCAGTACTTC	CASSNPAGISYEQYF
NA	TRBV18	NA	TRBJ2-3	TGTGCCAGCTCGCCTCCTAGCACAGATACGCAGTATTTT	CASSPPSTDTQYF
NA	TRBV5-1	NA	TRBJ1-2	TGCGCCAGCAGCTTCCGCGGGCTTGGACATGGCTACACCTTC	CASSFRGLGHGYTF
NA	TRBV9	NA	TRBJ1-3	TGTGCCAGCAGCGTAGCCGGACTGATATCCCTCTCTGGAAACACCATATATTTT	CASSVAGLISLSGNTIYF
NA	TRBV5-1	TRBD2	TRBJ2-1	TGCGCCAGCAGCTTGGCGCGGACTAGCGGCTACAATGAGCAGTTCTTC	CASSLARTSGYNEQFF
few	TRBV19	NA	TRBJ2-3	TGTGCCAGTAGTATAGATCTTGACACCACAGATACGCAGTATTTT	CASSIDLDTTDTQYF
NA	TRBV21-1	NA	TRBJ2-4	TGTGCCAGCAGCAAAGACCCGCCTAGATTAGCCAAAAACATTCAGTACTTC	CASSKDPPRLAKNIQYF
NA	TRBV5-6	NA	TRBJ1-1	TGTGCCAGCAGCCCGGTGACAGTTACCACTGAAGCTTTCTTT	CASSPVTVTTEAFF
once	TRBV18	NA	TRBJ2-1	TGTGCCAGCTCACCAGAGGCTCGACCCTACAATGAGCAGTTCTTC	CASSPEARPYNEQFF
once	TRBV7-4	TRBD1	TRBJ2-7	TGTGCCAGCAGCCTCTTCGGGACAGGGGTCTACGAGCAGTACTTC	CASSLFGTGVYEQYF
NA	TRBV7-2	NA	TRBJ2-7	TGTGCCAGCAGCTTAGGGGCAGAGACTTACTACGAGCAGTACTTC	CASSLGAETYYEQYF
NA	TRBV6-5	NA	TRBJ2-7	TGTGCCAGCATTGGCTACCCCTCCTACGAGCAGTACTTC	CASIGYPSYEQYF
NA	TRBV9	NA	TRBJ2-6	TGTGCCAGCAGCGTAGTTGGCGGGGACTCTGGGGCCAACGTCCTGACTTTC	CASSVVGGDSGANVLTF
NA	TRBV30	NA	TRBJ1-4	TGTGCCTGGAGTGTAGGGGTCAGTACCTCCGGTAATGAAAAACTGTTTTTT	CAWSVGVSTSGNEKLFF
NA	TRBV29-1	NA	TRBJ2-7	TGCAGCGTTGGAGCAAACTACGAGCAGTACTTC	CSVGANYEQYF
NA	TRBV27	TRBD2	TRBJ2-7	TGTGCCAGCAGGGGACTAGCGGAGAACGAGCAGTACTTC	CASRGLAENEQYF
NA	TRBV7-8	TRBD1	TRBJ2-7	TGTGCCAGCAGTGCCGACAGGGTGAGCAACGAGCAGTACTTC	CASSADRVSNEQYF
NA	TRBV4-3	TRBD2	TRBJ2-5	TGCGCCAGCAGCCAGGGGGGGTGGGGGCAAGAGACCCAGTACTTC	CASSQGGWGQETQYF
NA	TRBV5-1	TRBD1	TRBJ2-1	TGCGCCAGCAGCCCGTTCCGGGACAGGATAACCAATGAGCAGTTCTTC	CASSPFRDRITNEQFF
NA	TRBV4-3	TRBD2	TRBJ2-3	TGCGCCAGCAGCCAAGAAGCTAGCGGGGGGGCCTTAGATACGCAGTATTTT	CASSQEASGGALDTQYF
NA	TRBV7-6	NA	TRBJ1-1	TGTGCCAGCAGCTTAATCCAGGGCCCCACTGAAGCTTTCTTT	CASSLIQGPTEAFF
NA	TRBV5-4	NA	TRBJ1-2	TGTGCCAGCAGCTCGAACTTTAACTATGGCTACACCTTC	CASSSNFNYGYTF
NA	TRBV16	NA	TRBJ1-1	TGTGCCAGCAGGACACGGAACACTGAAGCTTTCTTT	CASRTRNTEAFF
NA	TRBV5-1	NA	TRBJ2-5	TGCGCCAGCTGTCCGTTATGGGGCTTTCAAGAGACCCAGTACTTC	CASCPLWGFQETQYF
NA	TRBV19	NA	TRBJ1-6	TGTGCCAGTAGTCTCCCAGGGGATTCACCCCTCCACTTT	CASSLPGDSPLHF
NA	TRBV19	NA	TRBJ2-7	TGTGCCAGGCTACGATTACAATTAGTCCGTCCTGAGCAGTACTTC	CARLRLQLVRPEQYF
NA	TRBV6-6	NA	TRBJ1-5	TGTGCCAGCAGTCCCAGGGGCCCAAATAGCAATCAGCCCCAGCATTTT	CASSPRGPNSNQPQHF
NA	TRBV7-2	NA	TRBJ1-5	TGTGCCAGCAGCACACAGGCTACCACAAATCAGCCCCAGCATTTT	CASSTQATTNQPQHF
NA	TRBV27	TRBD2	TRBJ2-7	TGTGCCAGCAGTCATATAGCGGGAGGGCAAAAATACGAGCAGTACTTC	CASSHIAGGQKYEQYF
NA	TRBV7-9	NA	TRBJ1-2	TGTGCCAGCAGCAGGGAGAACTATGGCTACACCTTC	CASSRENYGYTF
NA	TRBV6-5	NA	TRBJ2-7	TGTGCCAGCAGTCGACCTAACTCCTACGAGCAGTACTTC	CASSRPNSYEQYF
once	TRBV28	NA	TRBJ1-3	TGTGCCAGCAGTTTAGCAGCTAGCTCTGGAAACACCATATATTTT	CASSLAASSGNTIYF
NA	TRBV5-4	TRBD2	TRBJ2-7	TGTGCCAGCAGTTCAGCTGTTGGTAGCGGGACAAACCAGTACTTC	CASSSAVGSGTNQYF
once	TRBV5-6	NA	TRBJ1-1	TGTGCCAGCAGCTTGGTGGGTACGAACACTGAAGCTTTCTTT	CASSLVGTNTEAFF